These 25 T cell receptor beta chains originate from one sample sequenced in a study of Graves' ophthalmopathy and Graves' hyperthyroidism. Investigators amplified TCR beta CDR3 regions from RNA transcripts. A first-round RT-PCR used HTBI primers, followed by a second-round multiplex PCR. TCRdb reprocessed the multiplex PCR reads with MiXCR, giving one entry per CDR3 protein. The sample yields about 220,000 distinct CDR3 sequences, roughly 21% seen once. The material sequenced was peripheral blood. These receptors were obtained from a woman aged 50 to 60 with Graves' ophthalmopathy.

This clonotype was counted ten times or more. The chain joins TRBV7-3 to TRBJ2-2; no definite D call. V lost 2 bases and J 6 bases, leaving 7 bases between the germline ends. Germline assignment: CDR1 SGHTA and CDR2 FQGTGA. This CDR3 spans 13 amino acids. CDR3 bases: TGTGCCAGCAGCTTAGGAGTCTCCGGGGAGCTGTTTTTT. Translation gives CASSLGVSGELFF.

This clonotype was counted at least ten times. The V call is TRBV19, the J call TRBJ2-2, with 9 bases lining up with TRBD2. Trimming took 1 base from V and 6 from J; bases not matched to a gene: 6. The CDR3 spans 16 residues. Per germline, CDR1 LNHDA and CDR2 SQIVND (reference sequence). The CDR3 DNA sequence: TGTGCCAGTAGTATAGTAGCGGGAGTGGCGGCCGGGGAGCTGTTTTTT. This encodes CASSIVAGVAAGELFF.

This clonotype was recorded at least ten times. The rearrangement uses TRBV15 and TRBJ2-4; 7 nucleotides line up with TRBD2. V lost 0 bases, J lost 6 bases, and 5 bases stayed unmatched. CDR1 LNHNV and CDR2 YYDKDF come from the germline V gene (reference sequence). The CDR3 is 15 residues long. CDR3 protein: CATSRDLRELNIQYF. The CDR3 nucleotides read TGTGCCACCAGCAGAGATCTGCGGGAGCTAAACATTCAGTACTTC.

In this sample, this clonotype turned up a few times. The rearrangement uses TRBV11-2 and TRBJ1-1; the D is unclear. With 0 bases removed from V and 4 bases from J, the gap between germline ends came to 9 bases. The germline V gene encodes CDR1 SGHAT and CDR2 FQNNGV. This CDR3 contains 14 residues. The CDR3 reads CASSLDLGSTEAFF. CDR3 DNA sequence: TGTGCCAGCAGCTTAGATCTGGGCAGCACTGAAGCTTTCTTT. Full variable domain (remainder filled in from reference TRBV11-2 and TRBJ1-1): EAGVAQSPRYKIIEKRQSVAFWCNPISGHATLYWYQQILGQGPKLLIQFQNNGVVDDSQLPKDRFSAERLKGVDSTLKIQPAKLEDSAVYLCASSLDLGSTEAFFGQGTRLTVV.

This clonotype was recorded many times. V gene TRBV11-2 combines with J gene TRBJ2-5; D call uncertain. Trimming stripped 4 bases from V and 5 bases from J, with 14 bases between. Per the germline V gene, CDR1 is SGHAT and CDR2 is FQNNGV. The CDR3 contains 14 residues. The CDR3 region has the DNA TGTGCCAGCAGCTCGACGGTCGGTTTGGAGACCCAGTACTTC. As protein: CASSSTVGLETQYF.

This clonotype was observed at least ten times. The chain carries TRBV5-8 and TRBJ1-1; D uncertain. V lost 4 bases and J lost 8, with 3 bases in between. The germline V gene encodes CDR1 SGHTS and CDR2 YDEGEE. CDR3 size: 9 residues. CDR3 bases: TGTGCCAGCAGCCGAGAAGCTTTCTTT. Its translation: CASSREAFF.

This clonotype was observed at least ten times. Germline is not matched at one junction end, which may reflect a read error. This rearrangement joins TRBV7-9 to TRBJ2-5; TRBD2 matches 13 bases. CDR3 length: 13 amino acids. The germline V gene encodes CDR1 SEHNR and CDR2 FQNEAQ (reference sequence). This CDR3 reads CATGTSGTETQYF. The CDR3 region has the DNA TGTGCCACCGGGACTAGCGGGACGGAGACTCAGTACTTC.

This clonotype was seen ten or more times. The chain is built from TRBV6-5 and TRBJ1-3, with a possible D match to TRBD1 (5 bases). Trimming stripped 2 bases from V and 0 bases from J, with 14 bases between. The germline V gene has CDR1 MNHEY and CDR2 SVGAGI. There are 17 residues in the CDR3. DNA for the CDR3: TGTGCCAGCAGTTACAAAGGGTCGGGGGTCTCTGGAAACACCATATATTTT. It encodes CASSYKGSGVSGNTIYF.

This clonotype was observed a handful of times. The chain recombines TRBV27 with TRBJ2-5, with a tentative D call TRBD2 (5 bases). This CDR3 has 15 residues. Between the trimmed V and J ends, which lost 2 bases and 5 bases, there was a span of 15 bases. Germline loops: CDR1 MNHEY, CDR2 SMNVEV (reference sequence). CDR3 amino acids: CASSLGAAVRETQYF. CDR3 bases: TGTGCCAGCAGTTTAGGAGCGGCCGTCCGGGAGACCCAGTACTTC.

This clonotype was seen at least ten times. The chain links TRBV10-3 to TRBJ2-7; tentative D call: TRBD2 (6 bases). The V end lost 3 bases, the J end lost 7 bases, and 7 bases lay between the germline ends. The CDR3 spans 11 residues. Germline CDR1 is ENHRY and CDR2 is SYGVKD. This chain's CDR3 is CAISDGGEQYF. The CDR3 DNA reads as TGTGCCATCAGTGATGGGGGGGAGCAGTACTTC.

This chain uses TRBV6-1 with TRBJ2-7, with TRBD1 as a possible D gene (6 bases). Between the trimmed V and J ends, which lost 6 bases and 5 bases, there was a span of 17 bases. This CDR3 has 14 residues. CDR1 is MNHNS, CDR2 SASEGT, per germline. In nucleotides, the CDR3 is TGTGCCAGCAGCTTGGCAGGGGAGTTGGACGAGCAGTACTTC. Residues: CASSLAGELDEQYF.

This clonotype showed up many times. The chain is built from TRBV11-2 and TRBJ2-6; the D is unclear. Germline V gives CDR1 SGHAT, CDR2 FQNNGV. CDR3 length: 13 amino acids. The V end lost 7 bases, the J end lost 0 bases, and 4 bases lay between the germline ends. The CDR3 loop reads CASIYSGANVLTF. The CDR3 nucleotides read TGTGCCAGCATCTACTCTGGGGCCAACGTCCTGACTTTC.

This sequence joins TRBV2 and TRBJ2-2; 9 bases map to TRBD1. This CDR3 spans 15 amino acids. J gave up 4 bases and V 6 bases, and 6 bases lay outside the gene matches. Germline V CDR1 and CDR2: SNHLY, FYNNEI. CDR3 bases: TGTGCCAGCAGGAAAGACAGGGGGGGCACCGGGGAGCTGTTTTTT. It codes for CASRKDRGGTGELFF. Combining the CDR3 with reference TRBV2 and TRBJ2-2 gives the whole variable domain EPEVTQTPSHQVTQMGQEVILRCVPISNHLYFYWYRQILGQKVEFLVSFYNNEISEKSEIFDDQFSVERPDGSNFTLKIRSTKLEDSAMYFCASRKDRGGTGELFFGEGSRLTVL.

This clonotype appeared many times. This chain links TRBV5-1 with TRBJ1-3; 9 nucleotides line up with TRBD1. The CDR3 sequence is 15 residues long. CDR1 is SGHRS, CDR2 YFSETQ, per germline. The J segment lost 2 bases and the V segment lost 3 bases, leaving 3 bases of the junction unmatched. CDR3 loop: CASSSGTGTGNTIYF. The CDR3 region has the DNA TGCGCCAGCAGCTCTGGGACAGGGACTGGAAACACCATATATTTT.

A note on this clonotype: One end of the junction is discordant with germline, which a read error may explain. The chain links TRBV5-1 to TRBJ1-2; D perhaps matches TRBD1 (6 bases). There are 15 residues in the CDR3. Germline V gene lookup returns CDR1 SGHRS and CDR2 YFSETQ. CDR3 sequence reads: CASSYGPGANYGYNF. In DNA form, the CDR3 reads TGCGCCAGCAGCTACGGACCGGGGGCGAACTATGGCTACAACTTC.

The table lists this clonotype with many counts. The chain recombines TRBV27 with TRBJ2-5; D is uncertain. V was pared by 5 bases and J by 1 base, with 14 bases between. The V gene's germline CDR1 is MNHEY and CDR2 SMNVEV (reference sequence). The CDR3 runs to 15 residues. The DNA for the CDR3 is TGTGCCAGCAGTCCACCCAACCCCGGCCAAGAGACCCAGTACTTC. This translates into CASSPPNPGQETQYF.

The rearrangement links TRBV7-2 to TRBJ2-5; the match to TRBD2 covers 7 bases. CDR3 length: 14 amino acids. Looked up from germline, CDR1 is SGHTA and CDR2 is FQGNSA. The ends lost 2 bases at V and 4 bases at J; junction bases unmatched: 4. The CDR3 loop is CASSLKRGGETQYF. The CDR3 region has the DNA TGTGCCAGCAGCTTAAAGCGGGGAGGAGAGACCCAGTACTTC.

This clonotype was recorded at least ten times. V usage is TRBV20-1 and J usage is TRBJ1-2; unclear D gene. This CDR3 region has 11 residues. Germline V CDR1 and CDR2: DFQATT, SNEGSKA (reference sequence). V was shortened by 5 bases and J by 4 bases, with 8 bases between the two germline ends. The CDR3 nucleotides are TGCAGTGCTCAAGACATCTATGGCTACACCTTC. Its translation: CSAQDIYGYTF.

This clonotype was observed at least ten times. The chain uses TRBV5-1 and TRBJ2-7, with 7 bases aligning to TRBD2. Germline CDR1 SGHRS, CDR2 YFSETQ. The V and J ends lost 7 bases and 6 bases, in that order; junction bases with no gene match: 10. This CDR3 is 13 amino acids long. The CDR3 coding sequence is TGCGCCAGCCGAGGGGTAGCGGGCGTCGAGCAGTACTTC. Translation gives CASRGVAGVEQYF.

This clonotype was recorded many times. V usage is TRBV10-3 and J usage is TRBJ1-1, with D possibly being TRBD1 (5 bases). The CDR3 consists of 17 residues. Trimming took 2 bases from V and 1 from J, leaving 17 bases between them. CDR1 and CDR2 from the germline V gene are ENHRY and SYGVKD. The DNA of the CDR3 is TGTGCCATCAGTGAGAGTCCCCCGGGACGGGAGAACACTGAAGCTTTCTTT. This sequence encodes CAISESPPGRENTEAFF.

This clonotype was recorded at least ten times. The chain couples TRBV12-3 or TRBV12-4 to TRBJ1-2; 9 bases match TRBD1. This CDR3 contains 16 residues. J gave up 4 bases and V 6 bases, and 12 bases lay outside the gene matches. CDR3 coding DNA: TGTGCCAGCAGCCCGGGACAGGGCATACACCGCTATGGCTACACCTTC. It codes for CASSPGQGIHRYGYTF.

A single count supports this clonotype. CDR3 region: CASSRCDYEQYF. The CDR3 bases are TGTGCCAGCAGCCGATGCGACTACGAGCAGTACTTC. The V call is TRBV27, the J call TRBJ2-7; D remains unclear. Deletions cut 6 bases from V and 3 bases from J, with 9 bases between. Germline CDR1 reads MNHEY; CDR2 reads SMNVEV (reference sequence). The length of the CDR3 is 12 residues.

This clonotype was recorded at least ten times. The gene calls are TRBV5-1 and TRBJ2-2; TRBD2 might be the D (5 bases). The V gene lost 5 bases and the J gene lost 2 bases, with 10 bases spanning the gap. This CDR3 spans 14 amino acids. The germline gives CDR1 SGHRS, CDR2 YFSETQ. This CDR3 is CASRYGENTGELFF. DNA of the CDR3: TGCGCCAGCAGATACGGGGAAAACACCGGGGAGCTGTTTTTT.

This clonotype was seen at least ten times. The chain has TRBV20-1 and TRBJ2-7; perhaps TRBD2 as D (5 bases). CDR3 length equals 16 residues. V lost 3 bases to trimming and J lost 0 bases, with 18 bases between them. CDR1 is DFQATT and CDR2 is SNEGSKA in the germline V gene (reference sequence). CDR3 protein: CSASYPGGLSSYEQYF. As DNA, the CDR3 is TGCAGTGCTAGTTACCCCGGCGGACTGAGCTCCTACGAGCAGTACTTC.

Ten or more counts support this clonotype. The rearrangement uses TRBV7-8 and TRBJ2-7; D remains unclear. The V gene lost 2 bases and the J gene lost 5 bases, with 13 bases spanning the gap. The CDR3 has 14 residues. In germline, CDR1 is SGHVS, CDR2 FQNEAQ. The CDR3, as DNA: TGTGCCAGCAGCTTAAAGTCCCTTCTCCACGAGCAGTACTTC. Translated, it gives CASSLKSLLHEQYF.